A selection of T cell receptor beta chains follows, all from one sample in a study of CD8 T cells in Susac syndrome. In TCRdb, the immunoSEQ multiplex PCR reads were re-called with MiXCR into one record per CDR3 protein. The sample yields 45,000 to 60,000 distinct CDR3 sequences, 90% to 95% seen once. The sample taken for sequencing was CD8+ T cells from PBMCs. Source of these receptors: a human donor with multiple sclerosis. Both conserved end residues are part of each CDR3. A D gene is named only where the DNA matches it firmly. A row's size may be missing; if present it is once, few, many or a size class.

J gene | clone size | V gene | D gene | CDR3 protein | CDR3 DNA
TRBJ2-6 | NA | TRBV2 | TRBD1 | CGPDRGPVGANVLTF | TGCGGACCGGACAGGGGACCTGTCGGGGCCAACGTCCTGACTTTC
TRBJ1-1 | few | TRBV7-9 | TRBD1 | CASSLGTGEAFF | TGTGCCAGCAGCTTGGGGACAGGGGAAGCTTTCTTT
TRBJ2-7 | NA | TRBV18 | TRBD1 | CASSPKDRTYEQYF | TGTGCCAGCTCACCTAAGGACAGGACTTACGAGCAGTACTTC
TRBJ1-1 | NA | TRBV6-6 | TRBD1 | CASSYPRTGGRAFF | TGTGCCAGCAGTTACCCAAGAACAGGGGGCCGAGCTTTCTTT
TRBJ2-3 | NA | TRBV29-1 | NA | CSVVPPEFTSTDTQYF | TGCAGCGTTGTCCCCCCCGAATTCACTAGCACAGATACGCAGTATTTT
TRBJ1-1 | NA | TRBV6-1 | NA | CASSTPRSRMNTEAFF | TGTGCCAGCAGTACCCCTCGATCCAGGATGAACACTGAAGCTTTCTTT
TRBJ2-1 | NA | TRBV5-6 | TRBD2 | CASAEQRGYYEQFF | TGTGCCAGCGCCGAGCAGCGGGGGTACTATGAGCAGTTCTTC
TRBJ1-5 | once | TRBV30 | NA | CAWNANSNQPQHF | TGTGCCTGGAACGCTAATAGCAATCAGCCCCAGCATTTT
TRBJ2-7 | NA | TRBV13 | NA | CASSHSPGTYSYEQYF | TGTGCCAGCAGCCATTCTCCCGGGACATACTCCTACGAGCAGTACTTC
TRBJ1-2 | NA | TRBV12-3/TRBV12-4 | NA | CASTPGLGGYGGYTF | TGTGCCAGCACTCCCGGGCTAGGAGGATACGGCGGCTACACCTTC
TRBJ1-2 | once | TRBV20-1 | NA | CSARGGSYGYTF | TGCAGTGCTAGAGGGGGGAGCTATGGCTACACCTTC
TRBJ2-3 | NA | TRBV27 | NA | CASSLRASTDTQYF | TGTGCCAGCAGTTTACGTGCTAGCACAGATACGCAGTATTTT
TRBJ2-1 | NA | TRBV20-1 | NA | CSARRVGGGYNEQFF | TGCAGTGCTAGACGGGTGGGGGGAGGTTACAATGAGCAGTTCTTC
TRBJ1-5 | NA | TRBV19 | NA | CASKGRTNQPQHF | TGTGCCAGTAAGGGCAGGACGAATCAGCCCCAGCATTTT
TRBJ1-2 | NA | TRBV7-6 | NA | CASSPRGVNYGYTF | TGTGCCAGCAGCCCCAGGGGTGTCAACTATGGCTACACCTTC
TRBJ1-5 | NA | TRBV27 | NA | CATSRSYSNQPQHF | TGTGCCACCTCCCGGTCATATAGCAATCAGCCCCAGCATTTT
TRBJ2-7 | NA | TRBV7-8 | NA | CASSPRGTYEQYF | TGTGCCAGCAGTCCAAGGGGAACCTACGAGCAGTACTTC
TRBJ2-7 | NA | TRBV5-4 | NA | CASSFGRSYEQYF | TGTGCCAGCAGCTTCGGGCGGTCCTACGAGCAGTACTTC
TRBJ1-5 | NA | TRBV28 | NA | CASSLVPLDQPQHF | TGTGCCAGCAGTTTAGTGCCGCTCGATCAGCCCCAGCATTTT
TRBJ1-1 | NA | TRBV7-9 | TRBD1 | CASSLVTGGNTEAFF | TGTGCCAGCAGCTTAGTAACAGGGGGGAACACTGAAGCTTTCTTT
TRBJ2-2 | NA | TRBV6-2/TRBV6-3 | NA | CASSYSLRGSNTGELFF | TGTGCCAGCAGTTACTCCCTCCGGGGATCAAACACCGGGGAGCTGTTTTTT
TRBJ2-7 | few | TRBV12-3/TRBV12-4 | NA | CASSLGQLYEQYF | TGTGCCAGCAGTTTGGGCCAACTCTACGAGCAGTACTTC
TRBJ2-6 | NA | TRBV5-5 | NA | CASSLRTAGANVLTF | TGTGCCAGCAGCTTGAGGACAGCTGGGGCCAACGTCCTGACTTTC
TRBJ2-1 | NA | TRBV19 | NA | CASSPGAYNEQFF | TGTGCCAGTAGTCCGGGTGCCTACAATGAGCAGTTCTTC
TRBJ2-2 | NA | TRBV6-2/TRBV6-3 | TRBD1 | CASSPQGDTGELFF | TGTGCCAGCAGCCCCCAGGGGGACACCGGGGAGCTGTTTTTT
TRBJ2-5 | NA | TRBV28 | NA | CASSTLAGGPSTQYF | TGTGCCAGCAGTACCCTAGCTGGGGGGCCCAGCACCCAGTACTTC
TRBJ2-7 | once | TRBV20-1 | TRBD2 | CSARDPTIGGGQYF | TGCAGTGCTAGAGACCCAACGATTGGGGGGGGGCAGTACTTC
TRBJ1-1 | NA | TRBV28 | NA | CASSLERRNTEAFF | TGTGCCAGCAGTTTGGAGAGGCGGAACACTGAAGCTTTCTTT
TRBJ2-2 | NA | TRBV29-1 | NA | CSVEDRGRGNTGELFF | TGCAGCGTTGAAGATCGCGGCAGGGGGAACACCGGGGAGCTGTTTTTT
TRBJ2-3 | NA | TRBV7-2 | TRBD1 | CASSLAGQGLTDTQYF | TGTGCCAGCAGCTTAGCCGGACAGGGTCTCACAGATACGCAGTATTTT
TRBJ1-2 | NA | TRBV30 | NA | CAWSNRWGSNYGYTF | TGTGCCTGGAGTAACCGCTGGGGCAGTAACTATGGCTACACCTTC
TRBJ2-7 | NA | TRBV14 | NA | CASSHQGGVPYEQYF | TGTGCCAGCAGCCATCAAGGAGGGGTCCCCTACGAGCAGTACTTC
TRBJ1-4 | NA | TRBV6-2/TRBV6-3 | NA | CASSLRAGYREKLFF | TGTGCCAGCAGTCTACGTGCGGGGTACCGAGAAAAACTGTTTTTT
TRBJ2-7 | NA | TRBV12-3/TRBV12-4 | TRBD2 | CASSFGGANEQYF | TGTGCCAGCAGTTTCGGGGGGGCGAACGAGCAGTACTTC
TRBJ2-1 | NA | TRBV29-1 | TRBD1 | CSGDSSYNEQFF | TGCAGCGGGGACAGCTCCTACAATGAGCAGTTCTTC
TRBJ1-5 | NA | TRBV23-1 | NA | CASSQSPRRRWDNQPQHF | TGCGCCAGCAGTCAATCCCCCAGGCGGCGGTGGGACAATCAGCCCCAGCATTTT